What follows describes a single T cell receptor beta chain. Its specificity is unknown. These data belong to a study of shared clonotypes between healthy human individuals. Regarding the study as a whole: Specimens sampled were limited to blood, with tissue repertoires likely differing.

TCRdb's table, derived via immunoSEQ multiplex PCR, lists solely in-frame clones and lacks some. The sample contains under 2.5 million clones, just under 95% of which appear only once. V lost 3 bases and J lost 1, with 9 bases in between. The CDR3 extends over 15 amino acids. CDR1 SGHAT and CDR2 FQNNGV come from the germline V gene. This TCR derives from a man in his late teens or twenties in good health. Some clones in this sample may be carry-over from other donors' samples. Input material: naive CD4+ T cells from PBMCs. Specified subset: CD45RA+ positively selected. The chain combines TRBV11-2 with TRBJ2-2; D is undetermined. CDR3 sequence: CASSLGLQNTGELFF. In DNA form, the CDR3 reads TGTGCCAGCAGCTTGGGTCTGCAGAACACCGGGGAGCTGTTTTTT.